This T cell receptor (beta chain) was found in a study of blood T cell repertoires in COVID-19. Study details: There were acute and convalescent COVID-19 samples, and they came from the United States, Italy and Spain. In each case, the material was cDNA or gDNA derived from T cells, B-cell-depleted T cells, or PBMCs.

This CDR3 is built from 15 residues. The V gene lost 2 bases and the J gene lost 7 bases, with 15 bases spanning the gap. Germline CDR1 GTSNPN, CDR2 SVGIG (reference sequence). This clone was recorded once. As originally analysed: Quantification of nucleated cells was approximated via reference gene primer amplification. The assay was immunoSEQ multiplex PCR, and TCRdb's table has in-frame clones only and misses some. D and trimming were read from the DNA, whereas the V and J calls and clone size are those reported in that table. This table has 150,000 to 200,000 clones, approximately 89% appearing once.

Sequenced input: peripheral blood. This clonotype was sampled from a man aged 35-49 years with active or convalescent COVID-19. This chain connects TRBV30 to TRBJ1-6; possible D gene TRBD1, 5 bases. The CDR3 is CAWSPQGFSNSPLHF. CDR3 coding DNA: TGTGCCTGGAGTCCCCAGGGTTTTTCCAATTCACCCCTCCACTTT.